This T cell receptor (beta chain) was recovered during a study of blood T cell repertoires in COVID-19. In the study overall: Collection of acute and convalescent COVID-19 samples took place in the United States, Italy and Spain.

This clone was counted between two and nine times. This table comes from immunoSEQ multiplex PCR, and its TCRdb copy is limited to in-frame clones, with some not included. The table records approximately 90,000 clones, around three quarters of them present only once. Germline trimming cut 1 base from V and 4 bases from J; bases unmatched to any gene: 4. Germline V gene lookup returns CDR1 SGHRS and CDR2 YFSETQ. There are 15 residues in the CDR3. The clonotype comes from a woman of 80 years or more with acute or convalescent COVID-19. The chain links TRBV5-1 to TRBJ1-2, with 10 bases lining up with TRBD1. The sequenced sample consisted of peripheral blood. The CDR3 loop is CASSLRQGAIYGYTF. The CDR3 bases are TGCGCCAGCAGCTTGAGACAGGGGGCTATCTATGGCTACACCTTC.